Listed here is a single TCR beta chain. This record comes from a study of T cell repertoires in cytomegalovirus infection. V lost 5 bases, J lost 4 bases, and 5 bases lay in between. The germline CDR1 and CDR2 sequences are DFQATT and SNEGSKA (reference sequence). CDR3 length: 10 residues. TCRdb re-called the reads with MiXCR, one entry per CDR3 protein. The sample includes roughly 760,000 distinct CDR3 sequences, less than 40% of them seen just once. Sequencing input: PBMCs. The TCR comes from a human donor in good health (CMV status not recorded). Some clones in this sample may be carry-over from other donors' samples. The rearrangement uses TRBV20-1 and TRBJ2-5, with unresolved D. The CDR3 loop reads CSAYRETQYF. The CDR3, as DNA: TGCAGTGCTTATAGAGAGACCCAGTACTTC.